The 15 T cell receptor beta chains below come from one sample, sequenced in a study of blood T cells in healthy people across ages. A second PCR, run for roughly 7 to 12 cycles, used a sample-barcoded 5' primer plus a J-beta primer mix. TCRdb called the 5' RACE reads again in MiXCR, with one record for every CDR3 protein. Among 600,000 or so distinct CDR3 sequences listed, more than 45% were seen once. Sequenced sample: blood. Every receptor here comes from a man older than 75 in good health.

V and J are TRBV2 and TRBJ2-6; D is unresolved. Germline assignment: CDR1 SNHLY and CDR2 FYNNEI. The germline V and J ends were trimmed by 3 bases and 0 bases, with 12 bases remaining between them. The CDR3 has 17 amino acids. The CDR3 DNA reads TGTGCCAGCAGTGAGTTGGGCAGCCTCTCTGGGGCCAACGTCCTGACTTTC. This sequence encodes CASSELGSLSGANVLTF.

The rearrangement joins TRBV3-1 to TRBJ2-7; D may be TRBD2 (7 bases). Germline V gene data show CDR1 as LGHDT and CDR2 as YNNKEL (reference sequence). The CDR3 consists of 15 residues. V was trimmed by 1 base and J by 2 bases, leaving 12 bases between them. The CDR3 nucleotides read TGTGCCAGCAGCCAAGGGGGGGGCGAACCCTACGAGCAGTACTTC. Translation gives CASSQGGGEPYEQYF.

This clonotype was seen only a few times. The CDR3, as DNA: TGCGCCAGCAGCTCAGGGGGAGTACAAGAGACCCAGTACTTC. Residues: CASSSGGVQETQYF. The J gene is TRBJ2-5, the V gene TRBV5-1, with 7 positions matching TRBD1. The germline gives CDR1 SGHRS, CDR2 YFSETQ. V lost 3 bases and J lost 2; bases outside the gene matches: 4. The CDR3 extends over 14 amino acids.

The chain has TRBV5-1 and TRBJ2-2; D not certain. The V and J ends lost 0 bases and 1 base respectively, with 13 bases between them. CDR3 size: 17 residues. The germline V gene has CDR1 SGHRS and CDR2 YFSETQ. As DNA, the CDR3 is TGCGCCAGCAGCTTGGCCTTTTCCACCTTGAACACCGGGGAGCTGTTTTTT. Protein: CASSLAFSTLNTGELFF.

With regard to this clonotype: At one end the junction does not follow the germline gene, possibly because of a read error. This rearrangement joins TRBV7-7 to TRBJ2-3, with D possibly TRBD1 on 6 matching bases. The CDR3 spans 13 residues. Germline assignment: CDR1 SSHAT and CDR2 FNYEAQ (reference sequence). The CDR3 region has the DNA TGTGCTAGCAGCCCCAACAGGGAGGATACGCAGTATTTT. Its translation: CASSPNREDTQYF.

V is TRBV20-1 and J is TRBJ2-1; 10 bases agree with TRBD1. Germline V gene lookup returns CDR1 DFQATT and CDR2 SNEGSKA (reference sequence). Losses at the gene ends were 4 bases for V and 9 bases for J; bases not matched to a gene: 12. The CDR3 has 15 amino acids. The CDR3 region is CSATIPGQGYGEQFF. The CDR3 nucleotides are TGCAGTGCTACTATCCCGGGACAGGGGTACGGTGAGCAGTTCTTC.

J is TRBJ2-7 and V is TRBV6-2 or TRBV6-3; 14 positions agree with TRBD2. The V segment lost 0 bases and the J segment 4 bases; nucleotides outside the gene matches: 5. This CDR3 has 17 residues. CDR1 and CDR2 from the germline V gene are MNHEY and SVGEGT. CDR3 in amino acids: CASSYSGTSGRIYEQYF. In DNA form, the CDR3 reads TGTGCCAGCAGTTACTCCGGGACTAGCGGGAGAATTTACGAGCAGTACTTC.

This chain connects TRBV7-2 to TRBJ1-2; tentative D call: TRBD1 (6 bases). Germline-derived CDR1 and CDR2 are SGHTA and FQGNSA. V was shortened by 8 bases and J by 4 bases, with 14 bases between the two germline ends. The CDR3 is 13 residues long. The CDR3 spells CASGRGGIYGYTF. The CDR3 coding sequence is TGTGCCAGCGGCCGGGGGGGCATCTATGGCTACACCTTC.

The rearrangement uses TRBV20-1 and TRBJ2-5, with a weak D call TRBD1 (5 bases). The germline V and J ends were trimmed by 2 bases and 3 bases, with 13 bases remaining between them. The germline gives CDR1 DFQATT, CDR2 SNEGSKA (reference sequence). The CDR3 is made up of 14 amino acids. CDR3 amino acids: CSARLARVKETQYF. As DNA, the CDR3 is TGCAGTGCTAGATTGGCCAGGGTGAAAGAGACCCAGTACTTC.

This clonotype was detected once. The CDR3 DNA is TGTGCTAGTGGTTTGCCCCCGGCGGGACAGCAATACAATGAGCAGTTCTTC. It codes for CASGLPPAGQQYNEQFF. J is TRBJ2-1 and V is TRBV12-5; D perhaps matches TRBD1 (7 bases). Germline-derived CDR1 and CDR2 are LGHNT and FRNRAP. The V end lost 2 bases, the J end lost 4 bases, and 18 bases lay between the germline ends. The CDR3 runs to 17 residues.

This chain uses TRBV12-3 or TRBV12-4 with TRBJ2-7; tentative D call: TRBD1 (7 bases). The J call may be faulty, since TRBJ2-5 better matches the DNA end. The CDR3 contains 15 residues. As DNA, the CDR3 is TGTGCCAGCAGTTTAAACCAGGGGGGCGGAGAGACCCAGTACTTC. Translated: CASSLNQGGGETQYF.

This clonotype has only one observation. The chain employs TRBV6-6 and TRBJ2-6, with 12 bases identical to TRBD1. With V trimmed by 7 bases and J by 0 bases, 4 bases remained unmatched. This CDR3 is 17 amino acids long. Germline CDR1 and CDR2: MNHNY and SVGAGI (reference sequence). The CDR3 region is CASMGTGGPSGANVLTF. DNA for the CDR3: TGTGCCAGCATGGGGACAGGGGGCCCCTCTGGGGCCAACGTCCTGACTTTC.

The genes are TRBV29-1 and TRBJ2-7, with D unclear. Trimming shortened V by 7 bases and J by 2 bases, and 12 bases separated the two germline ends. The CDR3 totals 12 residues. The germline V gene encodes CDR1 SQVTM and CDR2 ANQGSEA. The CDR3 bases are TGCAGCGCCACAAAAACTACCTACGAGCAGTACTTC. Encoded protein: CSATKTTYEQYF.

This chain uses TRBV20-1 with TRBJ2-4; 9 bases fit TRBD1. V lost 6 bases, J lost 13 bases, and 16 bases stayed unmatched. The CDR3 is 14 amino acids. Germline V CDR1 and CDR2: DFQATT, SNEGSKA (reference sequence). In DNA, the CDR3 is TGCAGTGCACCCACGGGACAGGGTCTTGTTAAGCAGTACTTC. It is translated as CSAPTGQGLVKQYF.

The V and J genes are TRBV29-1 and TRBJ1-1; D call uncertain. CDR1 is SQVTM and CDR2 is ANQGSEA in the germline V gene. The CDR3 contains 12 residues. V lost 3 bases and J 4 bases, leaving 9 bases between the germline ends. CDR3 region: CSVEVVGTEAFF. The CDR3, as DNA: TGCAGCGTTGAGGTGGTCGGCACTGAAGCTTTCTTT.